This TCR beta chain is from a study of blood T cell repertoires in COVID-19. Study details: Some COVID-19 samples were acute and others convalescent; all came from the United States, Italy and Spain.

J lost 0 bases, V lost 5 bases, and 2 bases had no gene match. Germline V gene lookup returns CDR1 MNHEY and CDR2 SVGAGI. The CDR3 is 14 residues long. Clones were read by immunoSEQ multiplex PCR, and TCRdb kept only the in-frame ones, dropping some. The sample holds 150,000 to 250,000 clones, 80% to 85% seen once. The clonotype comes from a man between 35 and 55 years old who had recovered from COVID-19. Sequenced: PBMCs or T cells enriched from blood (not recorded which). V usage is TRBV6-5 and J usage is TRBJ2-5, with TRBD2 matching 8 bases. The DNA for the CDR3 is TGTGCCAGCAGTCTTAGCGGGGACCAAGAGACCCAGTACTTC. It translates to CASSLSGDQETQYF.